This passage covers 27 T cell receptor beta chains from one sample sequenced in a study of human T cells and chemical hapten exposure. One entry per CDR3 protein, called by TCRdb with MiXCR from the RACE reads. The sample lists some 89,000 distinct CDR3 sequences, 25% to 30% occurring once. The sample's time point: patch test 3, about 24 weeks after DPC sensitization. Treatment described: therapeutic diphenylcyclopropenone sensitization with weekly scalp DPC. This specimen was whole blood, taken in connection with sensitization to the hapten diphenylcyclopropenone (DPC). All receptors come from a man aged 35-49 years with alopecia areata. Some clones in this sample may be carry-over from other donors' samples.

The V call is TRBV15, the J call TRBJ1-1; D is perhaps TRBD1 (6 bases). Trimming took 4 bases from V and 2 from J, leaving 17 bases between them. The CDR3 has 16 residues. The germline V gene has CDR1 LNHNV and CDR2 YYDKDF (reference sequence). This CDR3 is CATSNTWGARNTEAFF. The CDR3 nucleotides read TGTGCCACCAGCAATACCTGGGGGGCCAGAAACACTGAAGCTTTCTTT. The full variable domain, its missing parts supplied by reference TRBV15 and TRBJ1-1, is DAMVIQNPRYQVTQFGKPVTLSCSQTLNHNVMYWYQQKSSQAPKLLFHYYDKDFNNEADTPDNFQSRRPNTSFCFLDIRSPGLGDTAMYLCATSNTWGARNTEAFFGQGTRLTVV.

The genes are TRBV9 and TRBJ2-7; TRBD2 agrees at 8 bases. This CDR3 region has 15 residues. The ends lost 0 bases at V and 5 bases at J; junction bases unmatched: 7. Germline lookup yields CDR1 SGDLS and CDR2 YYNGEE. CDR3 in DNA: TGTGCCAGCAGCGTAGTCCCGGGAGGGCCCCACGAGCAGTACTTC. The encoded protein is CASSVVPGGPHEQYF.

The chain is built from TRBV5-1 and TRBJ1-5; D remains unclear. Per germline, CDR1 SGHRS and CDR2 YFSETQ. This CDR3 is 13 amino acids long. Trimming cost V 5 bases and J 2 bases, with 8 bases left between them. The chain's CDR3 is CASSAEGNQPQHF. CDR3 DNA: TGCGCCAGCAGTGCAGAGGGCAATCAGCCCCAGCATTTT.

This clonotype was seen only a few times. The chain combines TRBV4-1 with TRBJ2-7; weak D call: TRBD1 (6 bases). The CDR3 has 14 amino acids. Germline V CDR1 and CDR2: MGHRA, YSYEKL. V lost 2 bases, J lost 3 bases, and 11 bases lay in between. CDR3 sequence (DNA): TGCGCCAGCAGCCAATTGACAGGATACTACGAGCAGTACTTC. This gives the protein CASSQLTGYYEQYF.

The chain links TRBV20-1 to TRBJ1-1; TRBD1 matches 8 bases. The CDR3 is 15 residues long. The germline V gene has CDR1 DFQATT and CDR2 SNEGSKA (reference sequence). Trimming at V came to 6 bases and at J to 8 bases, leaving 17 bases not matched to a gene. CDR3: CSAIGQGLPKLEAFF. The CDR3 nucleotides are TGCAGTGCGATTGGACAGGGCCTTCCCAAATTGGAAGCTTTCTTT.

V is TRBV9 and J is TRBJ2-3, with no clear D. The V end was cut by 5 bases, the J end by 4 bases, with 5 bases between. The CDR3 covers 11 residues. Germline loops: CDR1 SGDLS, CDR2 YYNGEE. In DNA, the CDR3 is TGTGCCAGCAGTGGTGCAGATACGCAGTATTTT. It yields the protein CASSGADTQYF.

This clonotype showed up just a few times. The DNA for the CDR3 is TGTGCCAGCAGCTTGACAGGGAATTCACCCCTCCACTTT. Amino acids: CASSLTGNSPLHF. This chain uses TRBV7-3 with TRBJ1-6, with TRBD1 identical over 7 bases. The CDR3 is 13 residues long. CDR1 and CDR2 from the germline V gene are SGHTA and FQGTGA. Unmatched junction bases numbered 0, after V lost 3 bases and J lost 7 bases.

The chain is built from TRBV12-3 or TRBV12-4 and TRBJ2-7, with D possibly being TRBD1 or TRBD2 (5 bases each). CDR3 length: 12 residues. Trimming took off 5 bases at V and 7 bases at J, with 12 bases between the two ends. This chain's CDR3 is CASSASGQEQYF. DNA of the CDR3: TGTGCCAGCAGTGCCTCGGGGCAAGAGCAGTACTTC.

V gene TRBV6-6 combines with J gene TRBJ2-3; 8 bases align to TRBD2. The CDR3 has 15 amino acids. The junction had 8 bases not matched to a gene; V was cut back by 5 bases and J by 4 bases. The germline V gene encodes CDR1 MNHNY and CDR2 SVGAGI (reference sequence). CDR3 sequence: CASSQSGREADTQYF. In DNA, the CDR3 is TGTGCCAGCAGTCAAAGCGGGAGAGAGGCAGATACGCAGTATTTT.

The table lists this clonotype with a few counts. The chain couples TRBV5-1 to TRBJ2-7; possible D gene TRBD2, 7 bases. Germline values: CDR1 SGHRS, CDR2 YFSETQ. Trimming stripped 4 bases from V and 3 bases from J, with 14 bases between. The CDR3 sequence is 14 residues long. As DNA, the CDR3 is TGCGCCAGCAGCCTGGGGGGGGCGAACTACGAGCAGTACTTC. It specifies CASSLGGANYEQYF. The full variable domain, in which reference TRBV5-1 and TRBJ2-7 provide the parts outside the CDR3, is KAGVTQTPRYLIKTRGQQVTLSCSPISGHRSVSWYQQTPGQGLQFLFEYFSETQRNKGNFPGRFSGRQFSNSRSEMNVSTLELGDSALYLCASSLGGANYEQYFGPGTRLTVT.

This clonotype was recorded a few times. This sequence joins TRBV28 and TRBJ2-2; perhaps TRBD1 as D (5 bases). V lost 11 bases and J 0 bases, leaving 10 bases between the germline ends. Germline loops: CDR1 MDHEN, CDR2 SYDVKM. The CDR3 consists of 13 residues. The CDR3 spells CAALQANTGELFF. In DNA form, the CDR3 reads TGTGCCGCCCTACAGGCGAACACCGGGGAGCTGTTTTTT. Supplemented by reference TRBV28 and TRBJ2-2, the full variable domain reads DVKVTQSSRYLVKRTGEKVFLECVQDMDHENMFWYRQDPGLGLRLIYFSYDVKMKEKGDIPEGYSVSREKKERFSLILESASTNQTSMYLCAALQANTGELFFGEGSRLTVL.

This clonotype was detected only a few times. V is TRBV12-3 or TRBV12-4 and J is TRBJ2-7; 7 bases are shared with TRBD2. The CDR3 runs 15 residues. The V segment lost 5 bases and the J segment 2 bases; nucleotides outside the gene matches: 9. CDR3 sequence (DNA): TGTGCCAGCAGTCGCCAGGGTGCGGGGGCCTACGAGCAGTACTTC. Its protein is CASSRQGAGAYEQYF.

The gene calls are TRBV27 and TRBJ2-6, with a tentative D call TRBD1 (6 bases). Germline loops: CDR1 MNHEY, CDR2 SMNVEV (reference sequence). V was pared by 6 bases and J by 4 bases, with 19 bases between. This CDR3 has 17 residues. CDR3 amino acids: CASSREQGSAGANVLTF. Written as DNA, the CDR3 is TGTGCCAGCAGCCGTGAACAGGGAAGCGCCGGGGCCAACGTCCTGACTTTC.

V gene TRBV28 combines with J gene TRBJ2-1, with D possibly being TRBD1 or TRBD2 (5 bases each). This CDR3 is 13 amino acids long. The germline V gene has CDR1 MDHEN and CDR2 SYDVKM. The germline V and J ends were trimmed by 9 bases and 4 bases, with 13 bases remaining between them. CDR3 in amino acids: CASTPGRYNEQFF. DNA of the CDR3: TGTGCCAGTACCCCGGGACGATACAATGAGCAGTTCTTC.

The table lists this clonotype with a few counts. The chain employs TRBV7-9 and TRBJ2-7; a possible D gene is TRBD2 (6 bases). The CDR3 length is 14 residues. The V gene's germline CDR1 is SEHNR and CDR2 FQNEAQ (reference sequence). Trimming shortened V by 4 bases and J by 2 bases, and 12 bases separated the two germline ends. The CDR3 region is CASSSEGTTYEQYF. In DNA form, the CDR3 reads TGTGCCAGCAGCTCGGAGGGTACTACCTACGAGCAGTACTTC.

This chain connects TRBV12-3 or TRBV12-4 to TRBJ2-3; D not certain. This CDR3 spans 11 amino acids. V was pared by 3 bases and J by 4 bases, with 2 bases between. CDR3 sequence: CASSFSDTQYF. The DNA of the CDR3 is TGTGCCAGCAGTTTTTCAGATACGCAGTATTTT.

The CDR3, as DNA: TGTGCCAGCAGCTCCATTCCCCGGGAAGTGTTTTTT. Translation: CASSSIPREVFF. This chain uses TRBV7-9 with TRBJ2-2; possibly TRBD2 for D (5 bases). The germline V and J ends were trimmed by 4 bases and 15 bases, with 15 bases remaining between them. CDR1 and CDR2 (germline): SEHNR, FQNEAQ (reference sequence). The CDR3 loop spans 12 amino acids.

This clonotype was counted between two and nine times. The CDR3 loop reads CSASRESNQPQHF. The CDR3 coding sequence is TGCAGTGCTTCCAGGGAGAGCAATCAGCCCCAGCATTTT. The chain has TRBV20-1 and TRBJ1-5; weak D call: TRBD1 (5 bases). V shed 5 bases and J shed 1 base, with 9 bases lying between them. Per germline, CDR1 DFQATT and CDR2 SNEGSKA (reference sequence). This CDR3 is 13 amino acids long.

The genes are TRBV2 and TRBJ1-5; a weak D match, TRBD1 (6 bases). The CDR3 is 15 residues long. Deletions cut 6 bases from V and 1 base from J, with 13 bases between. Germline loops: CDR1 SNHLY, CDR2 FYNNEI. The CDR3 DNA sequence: TGTGCCAGCAGCGAACAGGGTTTGAGCAATCAGCCCCAGCATTTT. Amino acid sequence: CASSEQGLSNQPQHF.

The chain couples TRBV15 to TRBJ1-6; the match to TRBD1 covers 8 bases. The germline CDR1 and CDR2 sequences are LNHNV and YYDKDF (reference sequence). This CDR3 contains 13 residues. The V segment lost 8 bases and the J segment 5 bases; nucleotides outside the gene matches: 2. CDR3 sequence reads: CATAGQDNSPLHF. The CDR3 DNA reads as TGTGCCACCGCGGGACAGGATAATTCACCCCTCCACTTT.

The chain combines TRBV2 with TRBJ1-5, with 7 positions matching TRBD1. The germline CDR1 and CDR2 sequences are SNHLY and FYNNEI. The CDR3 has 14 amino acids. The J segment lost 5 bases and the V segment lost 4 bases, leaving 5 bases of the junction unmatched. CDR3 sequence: CASSVQGCYQPQHF. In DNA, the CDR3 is TGTGCCAGCAGTGTACAGGGGTGTTATCAGCCCCAGCATTTT.

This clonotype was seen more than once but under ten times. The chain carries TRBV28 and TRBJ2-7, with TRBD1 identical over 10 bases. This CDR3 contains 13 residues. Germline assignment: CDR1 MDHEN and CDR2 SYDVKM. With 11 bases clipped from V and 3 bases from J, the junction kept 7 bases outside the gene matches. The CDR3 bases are TGTGCCTCAATGAGGGACAGGGGCTACGAGCAGTACTTC. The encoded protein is CASMRDRGYEQYF.

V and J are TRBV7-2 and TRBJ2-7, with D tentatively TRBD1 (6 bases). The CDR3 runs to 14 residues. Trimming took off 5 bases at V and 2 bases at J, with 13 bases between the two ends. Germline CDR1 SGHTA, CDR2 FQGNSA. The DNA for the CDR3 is TGTGCCAGCAGCATGGGGGCCGCCCCCTACGAGCAGTACTTC. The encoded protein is CASSMGAAPYEQYF.

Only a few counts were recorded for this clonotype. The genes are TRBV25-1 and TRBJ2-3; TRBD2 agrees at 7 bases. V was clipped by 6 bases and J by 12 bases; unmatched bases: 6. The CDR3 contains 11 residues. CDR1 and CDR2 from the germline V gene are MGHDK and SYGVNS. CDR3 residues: CASSLGTTQYF. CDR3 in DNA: TGTGCCAGCAGCCTAGGGACTACCCAGTATTTT. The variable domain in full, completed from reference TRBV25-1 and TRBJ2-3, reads EADIYQTPRYLVIGTGKKITLECSQTMGHDKMYWYQQDPGMELHLIHYSYGVNSTEKGDLSSESTVSRIRTEHFPLTLESARPSHTSQYLCASSLGTTQYFGPGTRLTVL.

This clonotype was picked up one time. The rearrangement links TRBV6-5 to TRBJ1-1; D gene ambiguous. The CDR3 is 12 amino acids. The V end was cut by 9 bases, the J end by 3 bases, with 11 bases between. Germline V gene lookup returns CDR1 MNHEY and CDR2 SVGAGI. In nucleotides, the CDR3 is TGTGCCAGTTATGGAGAGGACACTGAAGCTTTCTTT. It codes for CASYGEDTEAFF.

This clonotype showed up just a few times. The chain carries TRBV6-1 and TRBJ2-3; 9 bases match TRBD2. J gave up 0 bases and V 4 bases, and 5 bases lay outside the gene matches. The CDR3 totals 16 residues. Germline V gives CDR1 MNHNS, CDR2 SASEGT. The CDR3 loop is CASSVASGASTDTQYF. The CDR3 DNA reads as TGTGCCAGCAGTGTGGCTAGCGGGGCTAGCACAGATACGCAGTATTTT.

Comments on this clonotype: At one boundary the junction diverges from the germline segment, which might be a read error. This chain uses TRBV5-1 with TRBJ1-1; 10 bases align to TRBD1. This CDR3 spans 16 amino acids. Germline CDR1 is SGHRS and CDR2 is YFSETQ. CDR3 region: CASSPGQGVMNIEAFF. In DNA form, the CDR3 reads TGCGCCAGCAGCCCCGGACAGGGGGTAATGAACATTGAAGCTTTCTTT.